Listed below are T cell receptor beta chains from one sample, sequenced in a study of blood T cell repertoires in COVID-19. Method: immunoSEQ multiplex PCR; TCRdb's copy keeps in-frame clones and lacks some. This table has approximately 260,000 clones, 75% to 90% appearing once. What was sequenced was peripheral blood. The receptors stem from a woman in her seventies with acute or convalescent COVID-19. The CDR3 runs from the conserved cysteine through the conserved F or W. Fields, in order: D gene, clone size, J gene, V gene, CDR3 protein, CDR3 DNA. D genes are given only for firm matches. A row's size may be missing; if present it is once, few, many or a size class.

D: TRBD2
size: .
J: TRBJ2-2
V: TRBV3-1/TRBV3-2
CDR3: CASGKASGVSNTGELFF
DNA: TGTGCCAGTGGAAAGGCTAGCGGGGTTTCAAACACCGGGGAGCTGTTTTTT

D: .
size: .
J: TRBJ1-2
V: TRBV19
CDR3: CASSMSRGDGGYTF
DNA: TGTGCCAGTAGTATGTCCAGGGGTGACGGTGGCTACACCTTC

D: TRBD2
size: .
J: TRBJ2-5
V: TRBV7-9
CDR3: CASSLDGGGRETQYF
DNA: TGTGCCAGCAGCTTAGATGGCGGGGGGCGGGAGACCCAGTACTTC

D: TRBD2
size: .
J: TRBJ2-7
V: TRBV4-1
CDR3: CASSQAASGGSYEQYF
DNA: TGCGCCAGCAGCCAAGCGGCTAGCGGGGGTTCCTACGAGCAGTACTTC

D: .
size: .
J: TRBJ1-1
V: TRBV5-1
CDR3: CASSSGVRAFF
DNA: TGCGCCAGCAGTTCAGGGGTTCGAGCTTTCTTT

D: .
size: .
J: TRBJ1-6
V: TRBV7-2
CDR3: CASSLGQWSSYNSPLHF
DNA: TGTGCCAGCAGCTTAGGACAGTGGAGCTCCTATAATTCACCCCTCCACTTT

D: .
size: .
J: TRBJ1-1
V: TRBV14
CDR3: CASSLSGGGRLTEAFF
DNA: TGTGCCAGCAGCCTATCGGGCGGGGGGCGATTAACTGAAGCTTTCTTT

D: TRBD1
size: .
J: TRBJ1-2
V: TRBV2
CDR3: CASSSTGGSYGYTF
DNA: TGTGCCAGCAGTTCGACAGGGGGCAGCTATGGCTACACCTTC

D: .
size: .
J: TRBJ1-3
V: TRBV19
CDR3: CASASGLVAGNTIYF
DNA: TGTGCCAGTGCCTCAGGGTTAGTAGCTGGAAACACCATATATTTT

D: .
size: .
J: TRBJ1-2
V: TRBV29-1
CDR3: CSVDLTGQKDTF
DNA: TGCAGCGTTGACCTTACTGGACAGAAGGACACCTTC

D: .
size: .
J: TRBJ2-3
V: TRBV5-1
CDR3: CASSSSGHNSDTQYF
DNA: TGCGCCAGCAGCTCCTCGGGACACAATTCCGATACGCAGTATTTT

D: .
size: few
J: TRBJ1-1
V: TRBV2
CDR3: CASGRGAMNTEAFF
DNA: TGTGCCAGCGGGAGGGGGGCCATGAACACTGAAGCTTTCTTT

D: .
size: .
J: TRBJ2-3
V: TRBV3-1/TRBV3-2
CDR3: CASSHNQGDTQYF
DNA: TGTGCCAGCAGTCATAACCAGGGGGATACGCAGTATTTT

D: .
size: .
J: TRBJ2-7
V: TRBV5-1
CDR3: CASSLQQDYEQYF
DNA: TGCGCCAGCAGCCTGCAACAGGACTACGAGCAGTACTTC

D: TRBD1
size: .
J: TRBJ1-1
V: TRBV4-1
CDR3: CASSLQGQNTEAFF
DNA: TGCGCCAGCAGCCTACAGGGGCAGAACACTGAAGCTTTCTTT

D: TRBD2
size: .
J: TRBJ2-5
V: TRBV7-9
CDR3: CASSLASAGGQETQYF
DNA: TGTGCCAGCAGCTTAGCCTCAGCGGGGGGCCAAGAGACCCAGTACTTC

D: .
size: once
J: TRBJ2-7
V: TRBV5-1
CDR3: CASSLAVGGSYEQYF
DNA: TGCGCCAGCAGCTTGGCGGTCGGGGGCTCCTACGAGCAGTACTTC

D: .
size: .
J: TRBJ1-1
V: TRBV20-1
CDR3: CSAQDGFF
DNA: TGCAGTGCCCAAGACGGGTTCTTT

D: .
size: once
J: TRBJ2-7
V: TRBV27
CDR3: CASRPGASPSYEQYF
DNA: TGTGCCAGCAGACCAGGGGCCTCACCATCCTACGAGCAGTACTTC

D: .
size: .
J: TRBJ1-4
V: TRBV10-2
CDR3: CASSEAGVGEKLFF
DNA: TGCGCCAGCAGTGAGGCAGGGGTAGGGGAAAAACTGTTTTTT

D: .
size: .
J: TRBJ2-3
V: TRBV6-5
CDR3: CASSSKGGADTQYF
DNA: TGTGCCAGCAGTTCTAAAGGGGGGGCAGATACGCAGTATTTT

D: .
size: .
J: TRBJ2-7
V: TRBV11-2
CDR3: CASSHRPGLSYEQYF
DNA: TGTGCCAGCAGCCATAGGCCGGGACTCTCCTACGAGCAGTACTTC

D: .
size: .
J: TRBJ1-1
V: TRBV18
CDR3: CASSKVGGTEAFF
DNA: TGTGCCAGCTCAAAGGTAGGGGGAACTGAAGCTTTCTTT

D: TRBD1
size: .
J: TRBJ2-7
V: TRBV6-1
CDR3: CASSGVWGTGTYEQYF
DNA: TGTGCCAGCAGTGGAGTTTGGGGGACAGGGACCTACGAGCAGTACTTC

D: TRBD1
size: .
J: TRBJ1-2
V: TRBV27
CDR3: CASSFTRQGEYGYTF
DNA: TGTGCCAGCAGTTTCACCCGACAGGGGGAGTATGGCTACACCTTC

D: TRBD1
size: .
J: TRBJ1-4
V: TRBV12-3/TRBV12-4
CDR3: CASSNRGRGKLFF
DNA: TGTGCCAGCAGTAACAGGGGGCGAGGAAAACTGTTTTTT

D: .
size: once
J: TRBJ1-1
V: TRBV11-1
CDR3: CASKRQSGGNTEAFF
DNA: TGTGCCAGCAAGAGGCAGTCTGGAGGTAACACTGAAGCTTTCTTT

D: .
size: .
J: TRBJ2-1
V: TRBV29-1
CDR3: CSTGRIGDEQFF
DNA: TGCAGCACCGGCCGGATAGGGGATGAGCAGTTCTTC

D: .
size: .
J: TRBJ2-4
V: TRBV2
CDR3: CASSYEAKNIQYF
DNA: TGTGCCAGCAGTTACGAGGCCAAAAACATTCAGTACTTC

D: .
size: .
J: TRBJ2-7
V: TRBV27
CDR3: CASSRGKGGSYEQYF
DNA: TGTGCCAGCAGTAGGGGAAAGGGAGGTTCCTACGAGCAGTACTTC

D: TRBD1
size: .
J: TRBJ2-5
V: TRBV2
CDR3: CASTRDSEETQYF
DNA: TGTGCCAGCACAAGGGACAGCGAAGAGACCCAGTACTTC

D: .
size: .
J: TRBJ2-3
V: TRBV12-3/TRBV12-4
CDR3: CASRGQFTDTQYF
DNA: TGTGCCAGCAGGGGGCAATTCACAGATACGCAGTATTTT

D: .
size: .
J: TRBJ2-7
V: TRBV11-2
CDR3: CASSLGLQQGRREQYF
DNA: TGTGCCAGCAGCTTAGGCCTCCAACAGGGTCGGAGGGAGCAGTACTTC

D: TRBD1
size: .
J: TRBJ2-1
V: TRBV3-1/TRBV3-2
CDR3: CASSLQGAEQFF
DNA: TGTGCCAGCTCCCTCCAGGGGGCTGAGCAGTTCTTC

D: .
size: .
J: TRBJ2-2
V: TRBV12-3/TRBV12-4
CDR3: CASSQNTGELFF
DNA: TGTGCCAGCAGTCAAAACACCGGGGAGCTGTTTTTT

D: .
size: .
J: TRBJ2-1
V: TRBV9
CDR3: CASSPLGGRSYNEQFF
DNA: TGTGCCAGCAGCCCCCTCGGGGGGCGGTCCTACAATGAGCAGTTCTTC

D: .
size: once
J: TRBJ2-7
V: TRBV19
CDR3: CASSISGRGPYEQYF
DNA: TGTGCCAGTAGTATATCAGGCAGGGGACCTTACGAGCAGTACTTC

D: TRBD1
size: .
J: TRBJ2-1
V: TRBV10-3
CDR3: CAISESIRQGYNEQFF
DNA: TGTGCCATCAGTGAGTCGATAAGACAGGGGTACAATGAGCAGTTCTTC

D: .
size: few
J: TRBJ1-2
V: TRBV5-1
CDR3: CASSSTSLNYGYTF
DNA: TGCGCCAGCAGCTCGACAAGTCTTAACTATGGCTACACCTTC

D: TRBD2
size: .
J: TRBJ2-2
V: TRBV5-4
CDR3: CASSPGLAGMRRGELFF
DNA: TGTGCCAGCAGCCCGGGACTAGCGGGGATGCGGCGCGGGGAGCTGTTTTTT